This T cell receptor beta chain was identified in a study of blood T cell repertoires in COVID-19. The authors' processing: Amplification of reference gene primers was used by the study to estimate nucleated cell counts. The protocol was immunoSEQ multiplex PCR, while the TCRdb copy is restricted to in-frame clones and leaves out a portion. From that table come the V and J calls and clone size; the DNA was used to work out D and trimming. The data contain under 250,000 clones, around 83% of them singletons. After removal of 2 bases from V and 1 base from J, the junction contained 1 base not matched to a gene. This CDR3 region has 14 residues. The V gene's germline CDR1 is SGHKS and CDR2 YYEKEE (reference sequence).

Sequencing was performed on peripheral blood. The V call is TRBV5-5, the J call TRBJ2-5; 8 positions agree with TRBD1. The origin of this receptor is a man aged 40-55 years with active or convalescent COVID-19. CDR3 loop: CASSFGQGQETQYF. The DNA for the CDR3 is TGTGCCAGCAGCTTTGGACAGGGCCAAGAGACCCAGTACTTC.